What follows are 31 T cell receptor beta chains derived from one specimen sequenced in a study of T cells in Graves' hyperthyroidism and ophthalmopathy. RNA transcripts served as the template for amplifying TCR beta CDR3 regions. Using the HTBI primer set, a first-round RT-PCR was run on the TCR CDR3. MiXCR was run by TCRdb on the multiplex PCR reads, yielding one entry per CDR3 protein. The repertoire holds nearly 250,000 distinct CDR3 sequences, around 15% seen once, with around 28% in the top ten. Sequences were obtained from blood. Every receptor here comes from a woman younger than 30 with Graves' ophthalmopathy.

In this sample, this clonotype turned up many times. The CDR3 reads CASGTGNNSPLHF. CDR3 bases: TGTGCCAGTGGGACAGGGAATAATTCACCCCTCCACTTT. V usage is TRBV19 and J usage is TRBJ1-6; TRBD1 aligns across 9 bases. Germline trimming cut 8 bases from V and 5 bases from J; bases unmatched to any gene: 1. The germline gives CDR1 LNHDA, CDR2 SQIVND (reference sequence). CDR3 length: 13 amino acids.

V is TRBV28 and J is TRBJ1-1, with 7 bases matching TRBD1. The trim removed 4 bases at V and 2 bases at J, leaving 10 bases unmatched. Germline lookup yields CDR1 MDHEN and CDR2 SYDVKM. CDR3 size: 16 residues. CDR3 region: CASSSLGTAPNTEAFF. CDR3 nucleotide sequence: TGTGCCAGCAGTTCTCTCGGGACAGCACCTAACACTGAAGCTTTCTTT.

This clonotype was detected many times. The rearrangement uses TRBV20-1 and TRBJ1-5; D is undetermined. The CDR3 totals 16 residues. With 0 bases removed from V and 4 bases from J, the gap between germline ends came to 16 bases. CDR1 DFQATT and CDR2 SNEGSKA come from the germline V gene (reference sequence). Here the CDR3 reads CSARDEAVGWNQPQHF. Written as DNA, the CDR3 is TGCAGTGCTAGAGATGAGGCGGTGGGATGGAATCAGCCCCAGCATTTT.

This clonotype appeared many times. The chain is built from TRBV15 and TRBJ1-1, with D hard to call. V lost 4 bases and J 1 base, leaving 7 bases between the germline ends. The V gene's germline CDR1 is LNHNV and CDR2 YYDKDF (reference sequence). The CDR3 totals 13 residues. CDR3 loop: CATSTKQNTEAFF. CDR3 nucleotide sequence: TGTGCCACCAGCACAAAACAGAACACTGAAGCTTTCTTT.

This clonotype was observed many times. The rearrangement links TRBV3-1 to TRBJ2-7, with 7 nucleotides matching TRBD1. The V and J ends lost 6 bases and 3 bases, in that order; junction bases with no gene match: 5. CDR3 length equals 13 residues. The V gene's germline CDR1 is LGHDT and CDR2 YNNKEL (reference sequence). In DNA, the CDR3 is TGTGCCAGCAGATCGGGACAGAGCTACGAGCAGTACTTC. Its protein product is CASRSGQSYEQYF.

The sample holds many counts of this clonotype. DNA for the CDR3: TGTGCCAGCAGCGACGGAATTAGCGGGGGAGCCTACGAGCAGTACTTC. Translated, it gives CASSDGISGGAYEQYF. The genes are TRBV9 and TRBJ2-7, with TRBD2 matching 9 bases. This CDR3 spans 16 amino acids. V shed 3 bases and J 2 bases; nucleotides not matched to a gene: 9. Germline CDR1 and CDR2: SGDLS and YYNGEE.

This chain connects TRBV7-3 to TRBJ2-3; 14 positions agree with TRBD2. Germline V gene data show CDR1 as SGHTA and CDR2 as FQGTGA. This CDR3 region has 19 residues. With 6 bases clipped from V and 0 bases from J, the junction kept 11 bases outside the gene matches. This CDR3 reads CASRPGLAGEPPSTDTQYF. The CDR3 DNA is TGTGCCAGCAGGCCGGGACTAGCGGGGGAGCCTCCGAGCACAGATACGCAGTATTTT.

The chain is built from TRBV7-6 and TRBJ1-3; 7 positions match TRBD1. V was clipped by 4 bases and J by 0 bases; unmatched bases: 9. This CDR3 is built from 17 residues. Germline CDR1 reads SGHVS; CDR2 reads FNYEAQ. The CDR3 bases are TGTGCCAGCAGCTCACCAAACAGGGGCATCTCTGGAAACACCATATATTTT. Protein product: CASSSPNRGISGNTIYF.

This clonotype appeared many times. The V gene is TRBV3-1, the J gene TRBJ1-4, with D uncertain. This CDR3 comprises 12 residues. Deletions cut 3 bases from V and 8 bases from J, with 7 bases between. In germline, CDR1 is LGHDT, CDR2 YNNKEL (reference sequence). The CDR3: CASSQLGEKLFF. Here the CDR3 DNA reads TGTGCCAGCAGCCAGTTGGGGGAAAAACTGTTTTTT.

V usage is TRBV2 and J usage is TRBJ2-5; D is uncertain. This CDR3 is built from 11 residues. CDR1 is SNHLY, CDR2 FYNNEI, per germline. V was clipped by 6 bases and J by 5 bases, with 7 bases between them. The CDR3 DNA follows: TGTGCCAGCAGGTCGGGCGAGACCCAGTACTTC. Translating it yields CASRSGETQYF.

This clonotype was found many times. CDR3 residues: CASSEPHSMNTEAFF. In nucleotides, the CDR3 is TGTGCCAGCAGTGAACCGCACAGCATGAACACTGAAGCTTTCTTT. This chain links TRBV2 with TRBJ1-1; D remains ambiguous. The V and J ends lost 2 bases and 0 bases respectively, with 10 bases between them. The CDR3 is made up of 15 amino acids. Germline V lookup: CDR1 SNHLY, CDR2 FYNNEI.

This clonotype was seen at least ten times. The rearrangement uses TRBV9 and TRBJ1-5, with TRBD1 matching 9 bases. Germline V gives CDR1 SGDLS, CDR2 YYNGEE. V dropped 3 bases and J dropped 2; count of bases not matched to a gene: 3. CDR3 size: 15 residues. The CDR3 DNA reads TGTGCCAGCAGCGAGGGACAGGGCGGCAATCAGCCCCAGCATTTT. As protein: CASSEGQGGNQPQHF.

At least ten counts were recorded for this clonotype. This rearrangement joins TRBV28 to TRBJ2-5, with 8 bases aligning to TRBD2. With V trimmed by 9 bases and J by 1 base, 7 bases remained unmatched. Germline CDR1 is MDHEN and CDR2 is SYDVKM. This CDR3 has 14 amino acids. CDR3 nucleotides: TGTGCCAGTAACATAGCGGGGCTCCAAGAGACCCAGTACTTC. This gives the protein CASNIAGLQETQYF.

This clonotype has a count of ten or more. The rearrangement uses TRBV4-1 and TRBJ2-2; TRBD2 agrees at 12 bases. Looked up from germline, CDR1 is MGHRA and CDR2 is YSYEKL. With 3 bases clipped from V and 7 bases from J, the junction kept 3 bases outside the gene matches. The CDR3 runs to 15 residues. The CDR3 DNA sequence: TGCGCCAGCAGCCAGCCGACTAGCGGGAGCGGGGAGCTGTTTTTT. This gives the protein CASSQPTSGSGELFF.

This clonotype turned up a few times. The rearrangement joins TRBV28 to TRBJ2-7; D is uncertain. V lost 5 bases and J 1 base, leaving 12 bases between the germline ends. In germline, CDR1 is MDHEN, CDR2 SYDVKM. The CDR3 has 14 amino acids. The CDR3 region is CASSPPDRSYEQYF. The CDR3 coding sequence is TGTGCCAGCAGTCCCCCCGACCGATCCTACGAGCAGTACTTC.

The sample holds many counts of this clonotype. This chain links TRBV12-3 or TRBV12-4 with TRBJ2-7; D not resolved. V was trimmed by 3 bases and J by 3 bases, leaving 12 bases between them. The CDR3 length is 14 residues. CDR3 DNA sequence: TGTGCCAGCAGTTTGGGTAACGCGGTCTACGAGCAGTACTTC. It encodes CASSLGNAVYEQYF.

The chain combines TRBV20-1 with TRBJ1-6; 8 bases match TRBD1. CDR1 DFQATT and CDR2 SNEGSKA come from the germline V gene (reference sequence). Trimming removed 2 bases from V and 6 bases from J; junction bases left unmatched: 9. The length of the CDR3 is 16 residues. Here the CDR3 DNA reads TGCAGTGCTAGAAACGGGACAGGCCTCTTTAATTCACCCCTCCACTTT. It specifies CSARNGTGLFNSPLHF.

This clonotype came up many times. The rearrangement links TRBV7-2 to TRBJ2-3; weak D call: TRBD1 (5 bases). The V gene's germline CDR1 is SGHTA and CDR2 FQGNSA. The V end lost 0 bases, the J end lost 9 bases, and 13 bases lay between the germline ends. The CDR3 contains 14 residues. The CDR3 nucleotides read TGTGCCAGCAGCTTAGCACAGGCCTCGGAGACGCAGTATTTT. It is translated as CASSLAQASETQYF. The full variable domain, in which reference TRBV7-2 and TRBJ2-3 provide the parts outside the CDR3, is GAGVSQSPSNKVTEKGKDVELRCDPISGHTALYWYRQSLGQGLEFLIYFQGNSAPDKSGLPSDRFSAERTGGSVSTLTIQRTQQEDSAVYLCASSLAQASETQYFGPGTRLTVL.

This clonotype has a count of ten or more. Here the CDR3 reads CASSEPRTGDPEAFF. The DNA of the CDR3 is TGTGCCAGCAGTGAACCCAGGACGGGAGATCCCGAAGCTTTCTTT. V gene TRBV9 combines with J gene TRBJ1-1; D is uncertain. The germline gives CDR1 SGDLS, CDR2 YYNGEE. V was shortened by 5 bases and J by 8 bases, with 22 bases between the two germline ends. The CDR3 is made up of 15 amino acids.

This clonotype appeared many times. V usage is TRBV6-5 and J usage is TRBJ2-1; TRBD1 matches at 7 bases. The CDR3 loop spans 17 amino acids. V gave up 0 bases and J gave up 3 bases; unmatched junction bases: 8. Germline values: CDR1 MNHEY, CDR2 SVGAGI. The CDR3 DNA follows: TGTGCCAGCAGTTACTCCGGACAGGTCCGGAGCTACAATGAGCAGTTCTTC. It specifies CASSYSGQVRSYNEQFF.

This clonotype has a count of ten or more. The gene calls are TRBV9 and TRBJ1-1, with 10 bases matching TRBD1. The CDR3 sequence is 15 residues long. After removal of 3 bases from V and 6 bases from J, the junction contained 8 bases not matched to a gene. Germline loops: CDR1 SGDLS, CDR2 YYNGEE. Written as DNA, the CDR3 is TGTGCCAGCAGCGCGTCGGGACAGGGGTTTTCTGAAGCTTTCTTT. It encodes CASSASGQGFSEAFF.

The chain has TRBV20-1 and TRBJ1-1; tentatively, D is TRBD1 (6 bases). The V end lost 0 bases, the J end lost 0 bases, and 23 bases lay between the germline ends. This CDR3 is 19 amino acids long. Germline lookup yields CDR1 DFQATT and CDR2 SNEGSKA (reference sequence). CDR3 in amino acids: CSARDHGSGGAWMNTEAFF. Written as DNA, the CDR3 is TGCAGTGCTAGAGATCATGGTAGCGGGGGGGCCTGGATGAACACTGAAGCTTTCTTT.

This clonotype was observed a single time. The chain links TRBV5-1 to TRBJ2-1; D possibly corresponds to TRBD2 (5 bases). The CDR3 consists of 15 residues. Trimming left V 0 bases short and J 6 bases short, with 13 bases between. Per the germline V gene, CDR1 is SGHRS and CDR2 is YFSETQ. The CDR3 DNA reads as TGCGCCAGCAGCTTGGCTGGCCTAGCTGTCAATGAGCAGTTCTTC. Translation gives CASSLAGLAVNEQFF.

A single count supports this clonotype. With a much larger clone just one base away, this may be a read error. It is unclear where the CDR3 begins or ends on the DNA, so no DNA is shown, and the CDR3 is as TCRdb lists it. This chain links TRBV2 with TRBJ2-1; TRBD2 is the table's D call and was not checked against the DNA. Inclusive of both ends, the CDR3 amounts to 16 amino acids. Germline V gene data show CDR1 as SNHLY and CDR2 as FYNNEI. CDR3: CASSTSGDSSYNEQSF.

The table lists this clonotype with many counts. The chain uses TRBV5-1 and TRBJ2-1; either TRBD1 or TRBD2 may fit D (6 bases each). CDR1 is SGHRS, CDR2 YFSETQ, per germline. V lost 7 bases and J lost 0, with 14 bases in between. This CDR3 comprises 15 residues. The CDR3 DNA sequence: TGCGCCAGCGGGTCGGGGGCCCGCTCCTACAATGAGCAGTTCTTC. Its translation: CASGSGARSYNEQFF. Full variable domain (missing parts from reference TRBV5-1 and TRBJ2-1): KAGVTQTPRYLIKTRGQQVTLSCSPISGHRSVSWYQQTPGQGLQFLFEYFSETQRNKGNFPGRFSGRQFSNSRSEMNVSTLELGDSALYLCASGSGARSYNEQFFGPGTRLTVL.

This clonotype was detected ten times or more. The V and J genes are TRBV30 and TRBJ1-1; TRBD1 is a possible D gene (6 bases). The CDR3 loop spans 13 amino acids. Per germline, CDR1 GTSNPN and CDR2 SVGIG (reference sequence). Trimming stripped 3 bases from V and 8 bases from J, with 16 bases between. CDR3 residues: CAWRATGRLEAFF. CDR3 nucleotide sequence: TGTGCCTGGAGAGCGACAGGAAGGCTCGAAGCTTTCTTT.

The rearrangement uses TRBV28 and TRBJ2-5; 11 bases align to TRBD2. Germline V gives CDR1 MDHEN, CDR2 SYDVKM. The V gene end was trimmed by 7 bases and the J gene end by 5 bases; junction bases not matched to a gene: 9. The CDR3 consists of 15 residues. CDR3 bases: TGTGCCAGCAACCAATTAGCGGGAGGGCCGGAGACCCAGTACTTC. This encodes CASNQLAGGPETQYF.

The rearrangement links TRBV19 to TRBJ2-7; possibly TRBD2 for D (6 bases). The CDR3 has 14 amino acids. The V gene's germline CDR1 is LNHDA and CDR2 SQIVND (reference sequence). The V end lost 3 bases, the J end lost 2 bases, and 11 bases lay between the germline ends. The CDR3 loop reads CASSIRERTYEQYF. CDR3 nucleotides: TGTGCCAGTAGTATCCGGGAGCGGACCTACGAGCAGTACTTC. Full variable domain (missing parts from reference TRBV19 and TRBJ2-7): DGGITQSPKYLFRKEGQNVTLSCEQNLNHDAMYWYRQDPGQGLRLIYYSQIVNDFQKGDIAEGYSVSREKKESFPLTVTSAQKNPTAFYLCASSIRERTYEQYFGPGTRLTVT.

This clonotype was counted at least ten times. The chain links TRBV6-2 or TRBV6-3 to TRBJ1-1, with D unclear. This CDR3 has 11 residues. Trimming left V 8 bases short and J 1 base short, with 5 bases between. Germline-derived CDR1 and CDR2 are MNHEY and SVGEGT. For the CDR3, the DNA is TGTGCCAGCCGGTGGAACACTGAAGCTTTCTTT. Encoded protein: CASRWNTEAFF.

The chain has TRBV11-3 and TRBJ1-2, with D possibly matching TRBD1 (6 bases). There are 14 residues in the CDR3. CDR1 is SGHNT, CDR2 YENEEA, per germline. Trimming took 5 bases from V and 1 from J, leaving 11 bases between them. CDR3 loop: CASSRQDGNYGYTF. The CDR3 DNA sequence: TGTGCCAGCAGCAGACAGGATGGTAACTATGGCTACACCTTC.

This clonotype was counted once. A read error may account for a junction end that differs from germline. The chain employs TRBV20-1 and TRBJ1-1; tentative D call: TRBD1 (5 bases). Germline V gives CDR1 DFQATT, CDR2 SNEGSKA (reference sequence). The CDR3 has 14 amino acids. CDR3 coding DNA: TGTGGTGCTAGCCCTGGAGGTAGGGGCACTGAAGCTTTCTTT. This encodes CGASPGGRGTEAFF.